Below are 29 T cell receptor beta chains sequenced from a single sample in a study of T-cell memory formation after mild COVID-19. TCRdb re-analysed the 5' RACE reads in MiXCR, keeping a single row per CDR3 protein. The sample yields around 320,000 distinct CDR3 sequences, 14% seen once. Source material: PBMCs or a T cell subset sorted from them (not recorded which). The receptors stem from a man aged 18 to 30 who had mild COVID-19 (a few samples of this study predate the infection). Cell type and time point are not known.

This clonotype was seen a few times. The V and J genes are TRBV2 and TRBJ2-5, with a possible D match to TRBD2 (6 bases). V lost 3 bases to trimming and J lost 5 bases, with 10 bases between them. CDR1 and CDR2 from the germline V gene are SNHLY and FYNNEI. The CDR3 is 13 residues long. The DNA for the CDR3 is TGTGCCAGCAGTGAGCGGGAAGGGGAGACCCAGTACTTC. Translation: CASSEREGETQYF.

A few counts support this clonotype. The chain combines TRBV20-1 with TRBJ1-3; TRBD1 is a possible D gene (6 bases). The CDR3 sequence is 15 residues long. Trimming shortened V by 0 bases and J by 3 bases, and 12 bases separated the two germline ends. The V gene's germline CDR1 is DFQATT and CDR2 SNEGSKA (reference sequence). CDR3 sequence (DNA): TGCAGTGCTAGAGATTCACAGGGTGGTGGAAACACCATATATTTT. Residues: CSARDSQGGGNTIYF.

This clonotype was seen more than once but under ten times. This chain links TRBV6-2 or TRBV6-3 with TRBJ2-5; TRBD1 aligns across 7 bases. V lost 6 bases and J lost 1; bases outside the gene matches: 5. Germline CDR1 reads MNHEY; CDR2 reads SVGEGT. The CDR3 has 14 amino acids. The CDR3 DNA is TGTGCCAGCAGACGACAGGGTTTCCAAGAGACCCAGTACTTC. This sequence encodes CASRRQGFQETQYF.

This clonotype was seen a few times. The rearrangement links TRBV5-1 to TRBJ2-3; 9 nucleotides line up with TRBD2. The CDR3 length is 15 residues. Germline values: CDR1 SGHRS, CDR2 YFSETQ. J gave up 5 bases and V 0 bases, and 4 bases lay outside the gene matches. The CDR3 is CASSLEAGGKDTQYF. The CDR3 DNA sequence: TGCGCCAGCAGCTTGGAGGCGGGGGGGAAAGATACGCAGTATTTT.

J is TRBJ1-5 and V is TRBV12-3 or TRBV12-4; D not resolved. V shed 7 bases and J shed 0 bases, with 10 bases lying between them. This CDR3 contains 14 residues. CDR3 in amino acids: CASTYRSSNQPQHF. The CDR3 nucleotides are TGTGCCAGCACGTACAGATCTAGCAATCAGCCCCAGCATTTT.

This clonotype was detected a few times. The CDR3 region is CASSQVRGGQYF. The CDR3 nucleotides read TGTGCCAGCAGCCAAGTTCGCGGCGGGCAGTACTTC. The chain employs TRBV14 and TRBJ2-7; unclear D gene. Trimming shortened V by 1 base and J by 9 bases, and 10 bases separated the two germline ends. The CDR3 sequence is 12 residues long. Germline V gene lookup returns CDR1 SGHDN and CDR2 FVKESK.

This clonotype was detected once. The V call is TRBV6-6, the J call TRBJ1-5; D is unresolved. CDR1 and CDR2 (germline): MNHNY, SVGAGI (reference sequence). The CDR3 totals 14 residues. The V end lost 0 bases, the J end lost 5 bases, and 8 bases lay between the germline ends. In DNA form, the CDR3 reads TGTGCCAGCAGTTACTCGAGAGCTGATCAGCCCCAGCATTTT. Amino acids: CASSYSRADQPQHF.

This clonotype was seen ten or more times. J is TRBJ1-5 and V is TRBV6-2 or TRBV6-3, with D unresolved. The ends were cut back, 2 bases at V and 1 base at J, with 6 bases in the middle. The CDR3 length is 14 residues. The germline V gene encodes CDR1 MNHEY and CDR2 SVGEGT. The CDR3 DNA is TGTGCCAGCAGTTACCTGGACAGCAATCAGCCCCAGCATTTT. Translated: CASSYLDSNQPQHF.

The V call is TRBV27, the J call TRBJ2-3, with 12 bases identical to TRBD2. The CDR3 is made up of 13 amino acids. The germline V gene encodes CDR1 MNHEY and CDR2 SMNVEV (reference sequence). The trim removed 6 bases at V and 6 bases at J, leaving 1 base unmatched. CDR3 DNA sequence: TGTGCCAGCAGACTAGCGGGGGGCGATACGCAGTATTTT. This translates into CASRLAGGDTQYF.

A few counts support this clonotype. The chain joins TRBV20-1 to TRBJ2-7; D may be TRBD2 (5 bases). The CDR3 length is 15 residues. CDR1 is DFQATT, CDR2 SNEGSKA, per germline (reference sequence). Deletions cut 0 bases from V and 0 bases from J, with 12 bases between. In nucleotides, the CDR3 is TGCAGTGCTAGAGATCGAAGGAGGAGCTCCTACGAGCAGTACTTC. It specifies CSARDRRRSSYEQYF.

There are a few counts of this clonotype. CDR3 sequence reads: CASSYSSYEQYV. DNA for the CDR3: TGTGCCAGCAGTTACAGCTCCTACGAGCAGTACGTC. J is TRBJ2-7 and V is TRBV6-2 or TRBV6-3; D gene unclear. Germline-derived CDR1 and CDR2 are MNHEY and SVGEGT. CDR3 length: 12 amino acids. The V gene lost 2 bases and the J gene lost 0 bases, with 2 bases spanning the gap.

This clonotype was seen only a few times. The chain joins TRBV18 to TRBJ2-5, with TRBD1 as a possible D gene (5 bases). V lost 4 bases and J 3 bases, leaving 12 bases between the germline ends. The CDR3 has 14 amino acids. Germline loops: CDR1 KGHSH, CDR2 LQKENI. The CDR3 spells CASSLSRVEETQYF. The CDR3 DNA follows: TGTGCCAGCTCACTGTCCAGGGTGGAAGAGACCCAGTACTTC. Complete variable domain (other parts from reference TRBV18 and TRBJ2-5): NAGVMQNPRHLVRRRGQEARLRCSPMKGHSHVYWYRQLPEEGLKFMVYLQKENIIDESGMPKERFSAEFPKEGPSILRIQQVVRGDSAAYFCASSLSRVEETQYFGPGTRLLVL.

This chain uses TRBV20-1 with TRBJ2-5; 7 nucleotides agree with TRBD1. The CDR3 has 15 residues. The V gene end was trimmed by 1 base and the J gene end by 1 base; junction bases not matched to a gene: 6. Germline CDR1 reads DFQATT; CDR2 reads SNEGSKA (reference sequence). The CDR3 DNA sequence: TGCAGTGCTAGAGGTCAGACAGGGATCCAAGAGACCCAGTACTTC. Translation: CSARGQTGIQETQYF.

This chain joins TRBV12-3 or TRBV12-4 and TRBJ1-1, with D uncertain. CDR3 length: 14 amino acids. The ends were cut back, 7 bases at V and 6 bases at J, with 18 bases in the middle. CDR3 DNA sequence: TGTGCCAGCACCACGCCTAATGGTGGAGCTGAAGCTTTCTTT. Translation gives CASTTPNGGAEAFF.

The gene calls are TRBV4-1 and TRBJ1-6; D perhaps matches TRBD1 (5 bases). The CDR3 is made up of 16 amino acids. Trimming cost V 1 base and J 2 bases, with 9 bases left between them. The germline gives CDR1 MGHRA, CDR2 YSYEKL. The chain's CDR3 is CASSQGVGPYNSPLHF. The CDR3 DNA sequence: TGCGCCAGCAGCCAAGGGGTGGGGCCCTATAATTCACCCCTCCACTTT.

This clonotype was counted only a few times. The CDR3 DNA reads as TGCAGTGCTAGTTCGGGCTACGAGCAGTACTTC. Translated, it gives CSASSGYEQYF. The rearrangement joins TRBV20-1 to TRBJ2-7; D call uncertain. V was trimmed by 3 bases and J by 3 bases, leaving 6 bases between them. This CDR3 is 11 amino acids long. CDR1 is DFQATT and CDR2 is SNEGSKA in the germline V gene (reference sequence).

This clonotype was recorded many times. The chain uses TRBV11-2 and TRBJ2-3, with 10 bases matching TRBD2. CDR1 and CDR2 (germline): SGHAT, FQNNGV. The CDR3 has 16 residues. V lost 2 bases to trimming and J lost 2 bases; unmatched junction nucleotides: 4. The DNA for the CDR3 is TGTGCCAGCAGCTTAATCGGGACTAGCGCCACAGATACGCAGTATTTT. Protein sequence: CASSLIGTSATDTQYF.

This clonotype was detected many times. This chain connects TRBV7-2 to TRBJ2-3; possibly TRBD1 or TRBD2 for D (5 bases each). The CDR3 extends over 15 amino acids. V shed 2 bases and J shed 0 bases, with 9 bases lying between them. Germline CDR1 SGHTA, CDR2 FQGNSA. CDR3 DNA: TGTGCCAGCAGCTTATCGAGGGGCAGCACAGATACGCAGTATTTT. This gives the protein CASSLSRGSTDTQYF.

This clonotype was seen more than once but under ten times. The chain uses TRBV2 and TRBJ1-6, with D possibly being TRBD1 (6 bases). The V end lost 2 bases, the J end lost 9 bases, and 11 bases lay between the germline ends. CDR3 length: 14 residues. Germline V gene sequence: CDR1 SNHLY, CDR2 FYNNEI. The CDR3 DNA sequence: TGTGCCAGCAGTGAATCGACGGGGGCTTCACCCCTCCACTTT. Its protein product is CASSESTGASPLHF.

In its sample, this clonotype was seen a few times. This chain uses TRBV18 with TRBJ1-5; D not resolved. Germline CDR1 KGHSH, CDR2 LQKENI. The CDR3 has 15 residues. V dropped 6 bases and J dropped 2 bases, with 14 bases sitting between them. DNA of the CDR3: TGTGCCAGCTCGGTCAGTACAATCGGCAATCAGCCCCAGCATTTT. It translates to CASSVSTIGNQPQHF.

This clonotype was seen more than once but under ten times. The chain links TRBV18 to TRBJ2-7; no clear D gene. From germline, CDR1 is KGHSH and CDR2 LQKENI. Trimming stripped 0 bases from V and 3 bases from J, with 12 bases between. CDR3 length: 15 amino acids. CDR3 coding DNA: TGTGCCAGCTCACCACCGGGGTCCAGCCTCTACGAGCAGTACTTC. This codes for CASSPPGSSLYEQYF.

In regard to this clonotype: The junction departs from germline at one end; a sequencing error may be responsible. CDR3 region: CASRPPTGTDEQCF. The CDR3 nucleotides are TGTGCCAGCAGGCCTCCTACCGGGACGGACGAGCAGTGCTTC. J is TRBJ2-7 and V is TRBV6-2 or TRBV6-3; possibly TRBD1 or TRBD2 for D (5 bases each). The germline gives CDR1 MNHEY, CDR2 SVGEGT. There are 14 residues in the CDR3.

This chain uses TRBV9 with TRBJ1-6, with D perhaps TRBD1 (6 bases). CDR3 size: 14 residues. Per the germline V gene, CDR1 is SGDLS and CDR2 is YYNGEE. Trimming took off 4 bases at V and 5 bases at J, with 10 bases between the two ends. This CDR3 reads CASSLRQDNSPLHF. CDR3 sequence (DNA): TGTGCCAGCAGCCTACGACAGGATAATTCACCCCTCCACTTT.

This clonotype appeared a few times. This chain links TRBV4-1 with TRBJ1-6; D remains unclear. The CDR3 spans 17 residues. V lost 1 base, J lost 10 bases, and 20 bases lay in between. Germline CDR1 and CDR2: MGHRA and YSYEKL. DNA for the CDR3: TGCGCCAGCAGCCAAGGGTCTCGAACAACGCGGCCCTCACCCCTCCACTTT. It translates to CASSQGSRTTRPSPLHF.

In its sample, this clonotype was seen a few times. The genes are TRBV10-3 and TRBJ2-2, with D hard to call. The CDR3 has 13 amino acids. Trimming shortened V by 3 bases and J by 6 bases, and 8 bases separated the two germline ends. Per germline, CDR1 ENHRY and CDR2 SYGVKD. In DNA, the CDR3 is TGTGCCATCAGTGACAAGAGGCCCGGGGAGCTGTTTTTT. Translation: CAISDKRPGELFF.

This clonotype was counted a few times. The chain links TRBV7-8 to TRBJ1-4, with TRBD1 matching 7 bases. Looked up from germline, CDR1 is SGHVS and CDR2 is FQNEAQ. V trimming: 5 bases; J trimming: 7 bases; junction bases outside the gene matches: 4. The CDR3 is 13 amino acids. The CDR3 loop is CASSTRQGEKLFF. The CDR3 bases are TGTGCCAGCAGCACCCGACAGGGTGAAAAACTGTTTTTT.

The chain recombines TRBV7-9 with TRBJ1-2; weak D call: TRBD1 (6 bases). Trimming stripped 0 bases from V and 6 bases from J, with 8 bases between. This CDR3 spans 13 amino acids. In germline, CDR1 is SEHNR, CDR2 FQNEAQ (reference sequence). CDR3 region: CASSLAGGNGYTF. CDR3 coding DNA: TGTGCCAGCAGCTTAGCGGGGGGCAATGGCTACACCTTC.

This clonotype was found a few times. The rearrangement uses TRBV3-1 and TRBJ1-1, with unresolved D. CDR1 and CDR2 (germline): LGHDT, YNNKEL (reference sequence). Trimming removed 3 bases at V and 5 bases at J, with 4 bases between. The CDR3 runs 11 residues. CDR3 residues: CASSQRTEAFF. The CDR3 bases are TGTGCCAGCAGCCAGAGAACTGAAGCTTTCTTT. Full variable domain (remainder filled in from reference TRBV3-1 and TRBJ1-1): DTAVSQTPKYLVTQMGNDKSIKCEQNLGHDTMYWYKQDSKKFLKIMFSYNNKELIINETVPNRFSPKSPDKAHLNLHINSLELGDSAVYFCASSQRTEAFFGQGTRLTVV.

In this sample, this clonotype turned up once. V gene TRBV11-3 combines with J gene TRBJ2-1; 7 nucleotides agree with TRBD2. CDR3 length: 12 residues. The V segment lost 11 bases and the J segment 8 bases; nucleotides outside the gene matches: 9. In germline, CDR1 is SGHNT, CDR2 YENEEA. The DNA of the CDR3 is TGTGCCTCCAGCGGGGCTGGGGATGAGCAGTTCTTC. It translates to CASSGAGDEQFF. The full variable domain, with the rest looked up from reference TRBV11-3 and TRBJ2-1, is EAGVVQSPRYKIIEKKQPVAFWCNPISGHNTLYWYLQNLGQGPELLIRYENEEAVDDSQLPKDRFSAERLKGVDSTLKIQPAELGDSAVYLCASSGAGDEQFFGPGTRLTVL.